This T cell receptor (beta chain) was obtained from a study of PD-L1 blockade in urothelial cancer. Study background: Patients had received 0 to 3 prior chemotherapy regimens. The study recovered a median of around 140,000 T cells per blood sample. At 3 weeks after treatment start (second dose) and again at 6 weeks, blood was analyzed.

Some clones are missing from TCRdb's copy, which holds only in-frame ones; the method was immunoSEQ multiplex PCR. The sample contains about 38,000 clones, over 75% of which appear only once. Disease in patients was locally advanced or metastatic urothelial carcinoma. V dropped 5 bases and J dropped 0 bases, with 20 bases sitting between them. The CDR3 has 18 amino acids. CDR1 is MDHEN, CDR2 SYDVKM, per germline. This chain joins TRBV28 and TRBJ2-4; tentative D call: TRBD1 (6 bases). Sample: PBMCs, taken around atezolizumab (anti-PD-L1) treatment. This clonotype was obtained from a man between 65 and 85 years old with urothelial cancer. CDR3 in DNA: TGTGCCAGCAGTACGAACAGGGACCCGAAACTAGCCAAAAACATTCAGTACTTC. Its translation: CASSTNRDPKLAKNIQYF.